This entry concerns a single T cell receptor beta chain. Its target antigen remains unknown. No base quality information exists; no much larger clone differs at one position. Germline trimming: 6 bases from V, 3 bases from J; junction bases outside gene matches: 7. CDR1 and CDR2 are drawn from the germline V gene: ENHRY, SYGVKD. Inclusive of the bounding cysteine and phenylalanine, the CDR3 is 14 residues long. Only CDR3 DNA is held: 42 bases, read in frame from base 1. This sample is drawn from a study of T cell responses to AZD1222 COVID-19 vaccine (dated by TCRdb to about 2021). For context, the study as a whole: A total of about 230 trial participants underwent TCR sequencing, of whom about 200 received two doses of AZD1222 and around 25 received two doses of the MenACWY control vaccine. Trial participants were enrolled into age subgroups of 18-55, 56-69 and 70-plus years, which contained 148, 28 and 57 TCR-sequenced participants, respectively. The paper's findings and limits, for the study overall: Conclusions about previously exposed vaccinees are limited because only five to seven AZD1222 recipients were SARS-CoV-2 seropositive at baseline. The vaccine-associated CD4 TCRs covered the entire spike protein, and the dominant responses fell in regions 160-218 and 743-854. Because no day 14 peak-response samples were available, repertoires were characterized only after the peak T cell response. Most participants were white British and females outnumbered males, and the authors suggested that clonal diversity may have been underestimated. Spike-specific TCR breadth and depth rose significantly after two AZD1222 doses compared with day 0 and with MenACWY recipients. Epitopes outside the regions mutated in the B.1.351 and B.1.1.7 variants were reportedly recognized by nearly half of the unique spike-specific TCRs. In the small 56-69-year group, the increase in depth fell short of significance, most likely because of low power.

The CDR3 regions of human TCRbeta chains were analyzed by immunosequencing. On the authors' methods: Repertoire TCRs were checked for matches against a reference library of SARS-CoV-2-specific TCRs that had been generated using the MIRA antigen-specificity platform. Breadth meant the fraction of unique TCRs that were SARS-CoV-2-associated, whereas depth meant the fraction of total T cells that were SARS-CoV-2-associated. Each spike-specific TCR was assigned to its reactive spike region and to a CD4 or CD8 class using the MIRA data. Log10-transformed breadth and depth values were compared by one-way ANOVA with Sidak's multiple comparisons tests. TCRdb took over this immuneACCESS table, retaining in-frame rearrangements with V and J assigned. Such tables are incomplete; in checked studies, under half of the missing clones stem from an unresolved V gene, and the remainder is unexplained. The V and J calls and clone size come from that table; D and trimming were worked out from the DNA. This sample is represented by some 92,000 clones; around nine tenths of them were singletons. 4% to 6% of the sample is in the top ten clones.

The label giving this sample's time point can be read as: baseline before first vaccination. The treatment or condition label, as the study defines it: meningococcal conjugate vaccine given as trial control. The vaccinee samples were drawn from two UK trials, COV001 and COV002, one of which was a single-blind randomized controlled phase 2/3 trial testing AZD1222 (ChAdOx1 nCoV-19) in healthy adults. Trial participant PBMC samples were collected at day 0 and day 28 after the second dose for TCRbeta chain sequencing. Recombination connected TRBV10-3 to TRBJ1-2; 7 of the junction bases match TRBD1. Source: peripheral blood, taken on day 0 of MenACWY control vaccination. The sequence was obtained from an adult in good health. The CDR3 sequence is CAIRAGGSDYGYTF. DNA sequence: TGTGCCATCAGGGCAGGGGGAAGCGACTATGGCTACACCTTC.